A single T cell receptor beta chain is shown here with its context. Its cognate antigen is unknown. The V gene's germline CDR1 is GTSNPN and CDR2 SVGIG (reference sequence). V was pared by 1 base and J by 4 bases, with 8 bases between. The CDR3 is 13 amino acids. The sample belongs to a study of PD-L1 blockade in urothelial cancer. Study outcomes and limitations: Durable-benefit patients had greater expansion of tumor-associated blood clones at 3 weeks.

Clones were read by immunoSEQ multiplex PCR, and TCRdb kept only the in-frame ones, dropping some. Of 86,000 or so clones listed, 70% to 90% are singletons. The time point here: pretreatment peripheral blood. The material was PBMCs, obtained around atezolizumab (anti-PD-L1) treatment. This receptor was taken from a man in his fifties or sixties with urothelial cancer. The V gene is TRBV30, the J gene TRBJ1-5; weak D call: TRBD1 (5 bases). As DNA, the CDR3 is TGTGCCTGGAGTGAGGGGTGGAATCAGCCCCAGCATTTT. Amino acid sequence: CAWSEGWNQPQHF.